This TCR beta chain was profiled in a study of CD8 T cells in Susac syndrome. Whole-study context: Patients with Susac syndrome were therapy-naive, on corticosteroids, or on intravenous immunoglobulin alone at blood draw.

Study observations and caveats: CD4+ repertoires of Susac syndrome patients lacked detectable clonal expansion.

With random hexamers, reverse transcription was performed on about 0.5 to 1 ug of RNA. The immunoSEQ assay covered 54 Vbeta and 13 Jbeta segments for CDR3. One entry per CDR3 protein, called by TCRdb with MiXCR from the immunoSEQ multiplex PCR reads. Of more than 85,000 distinct CDR3 sequences in the sample, roughly 94% were seen once. The recently defined diagnostic criteria for definite or probable disease were met by the Susac syndrome patients. The CDR3 totals 14 residues. Germline V CDR1 and CDR2: SGDLS, YYNGEE. Trimming shortened V by 5 bases and J by 3 bases, and 13 bases separated the two germline ends. Points on this clonotype: The antigen remains unidentified.

The receptor comes from a human donor with Susac syndrome. Sequencing used CD4+ T cells from PBMCs. This chain uses TRBV9 with TRBJ2-3, with D hard to call. The CDR3 here is CASSLSARTDTQYF. The DNA of the CDR3 is TGTGCCAGCAGTTTGAGCGCTCGGACAGATACGCAGTATTTT.